The entry below gives a single TCR beta chain sequence along with its context. The data were obtained in a study of blood T cell repertoires in COVID-19. The table came from immunoSEQ multiplex PCR; TCRdb's copy has only in-frame clones and leaves some out. The table includes about 90,000 clones, 89% detected once. This CDR3 comprises 14 residues. Per germline, CDR1 LNHDA and CDR2 SQIVND (reference sequence). J gave up 4 bases and V 7 bases, and 6 bases lay outside the gene matches. The chain joins TRBV19 to TRBJ1-3; 8 nucleotides agree with TRBD1. The clonotype originates from a man aged 45-60 years with COVID-19, enrolled during active disease. Sequenced: peripheral blood. CDR3 residues: CASIQGAGGNTIYF. CDR3 nucleotide sequence: TGTGCCAGTATCCAGGGGGCAGGAGGAAACACCATATATTTT.